This T cell receptor (beta chain) was sequenced for a study of shared clonotypes between healthy human individuals. CDR1 and CDR2 (germline): SGDLS, YYNGEE. CDR3 length equals 17 residues. Trimming removed 0 bases from V and 5 bases from J; junction bases left unmatched: 7. The input for sorted-subset replicate PCRs was around 0.2 ug DNA, 25,000 to 35,000 T cell genomes. Generated by immunoSEQ multiplex PCR, the TCRdb table keeps only in-frame clones and is missing some. The sample lists over 2 million clones, 85% to 95% occurring once. J is TRBJ2-1 and V is TRBV9, with 11 bases aligning to TRBD2. The clonotype originates from a man between 18 and 29 years old in good health. Some clones in this sample may be carry-over from other donors' samples. Sample: naive CD4+ T cells from PBMCs. The subset is: CD45RA+ positively selected. CDR3 sequence (DNA): TGTGCCAGCAGCGTAGGAGGTAGCGGGAGGGCCAACAATGAGCAGTTCTTC. It codes for CASSVGGSGRANNEQFF.